This record covers a single T cell receptor beta chain. The antigen is unknown. RNA transcripts were the template for amplifying TCR beta CDR3 regions. TCR CDR3 regions were first amplified by RT-PCR with HTBI primers. A single record per CDR3 protein comes from TCRdb applying MiXCR to the multiplex PCR reads. The table lists some 720,000 distinct CDR3 sequences, around 15% of them singletons. This sample is drawn from a study of T cells in Graves' hyperthyroidism and ophthalmopathy. Disease duration under 2 months; hyperthyroidism patients were aged 18 to 65. Regarding the study as a whole: Ophthalmopathy, which appeared later, was predicted by the model a median 6.5 months before onset.

Germline V gene sequence: CDR1 LNHNV, CDR2 YYDKDF (reference sequence). V was pared by 4 bases and J by 5 bases, with 11 bases of the junction left unmatched. The CDR3 contains 15 residues. The rearrangement uses TRBV15 and TRBJ2-7, with 7 nucleotides matching TRBD1. This receptor was identified in a man younger than 35 with Graves' hyperthyroidism. The sample comprised blood. CDR3 protein: CATSTLDRAPNEQYF. The CDR3 DNA sequence: TGTGCCACCAGCACGCTTGACAGGGCTCCCAACGAGCAGTACTTC.